The clone carrying this T cell receptor (beta chain) was seen a few times. The entry originates in a study of blood T cell repertoires in COVID-19. In the study overall: There were acute and convalescent COVID-19 samples, and they came from the United States, Italy and Spain. From T cells, B-cell-depleted T cells, or PBMCs came the material, which was cDNA or gDNA.

Authors' processing steps: Amplification of reference gene primers provided the estimated nucleated cell counts. The method was immunoSEQ multiplex PCR; TCRdb's version includes in-frame clones alone and lacks a portion of them. V and J calls and clone size come straight from that table; D and trimming were deduced from the DNA. In the table there are about 220,000 clones, about 86% of which are singletons. Germline CDR1 is LGHDT and CDR2 is YNNKEL (reference sequence). V shed 0 bases and J shed 4 bases, with 6 bases lying between them. The length of the CDR3 is 13 residues. Sample: peripheral blood. The chain combines TRBV3-1 (or the pseudogene TRBV3-2) with TRBJ1-2; D is unresolved. This clonotype originated in a woman in her 30s who had recovered from COVID-19. The CDR3 loop is CASSQDRSYGYTF. The CDR3 DNA reads TGTGCCAGCAGCCAAGATCGCAGCTATGGCTACACCTTC.